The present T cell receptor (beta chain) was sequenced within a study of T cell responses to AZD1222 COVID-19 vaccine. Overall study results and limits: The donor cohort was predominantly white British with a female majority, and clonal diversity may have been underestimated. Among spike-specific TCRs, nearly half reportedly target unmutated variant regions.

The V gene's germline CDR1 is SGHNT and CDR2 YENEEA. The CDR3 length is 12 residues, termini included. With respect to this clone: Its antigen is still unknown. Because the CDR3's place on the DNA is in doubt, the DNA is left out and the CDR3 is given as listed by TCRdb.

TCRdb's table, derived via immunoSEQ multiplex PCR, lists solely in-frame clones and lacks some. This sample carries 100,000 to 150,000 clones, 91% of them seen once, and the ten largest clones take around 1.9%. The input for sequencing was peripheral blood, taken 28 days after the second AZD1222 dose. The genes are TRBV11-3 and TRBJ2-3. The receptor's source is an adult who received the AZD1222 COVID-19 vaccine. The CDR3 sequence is CASSFGEGALYF.